A selection of T cell receptor beta chains follows, all from one sample in a study of blood T cell repertoires in COVID-19. Assay: immunoSEQ multiplex PCR; the TCRdb copy retains only in-frame clones and omits some. The sample has over 200,000 clones; about nine tenths are singletons. The source material was peripheral blood. These receptors came from a person between 18 and 35 years old with COVID-19, enrolled during active disease. Each CDR3 is given with its conserved first and last residue. Each record gives: J gene, V gene, D gene, clone size, CDR3 DNA, CDR3 protein. D genes are given only for firm matches. A clone size is listed for some rows: how often the clone was seen (once, few, many), or a class if it is expanded.

>TRBJ1-2|TRBV18|TRBD1|-
TGTGCCAGCTCCCCCGGGACAGACTATGGCTACACCTTC
CASSPGTDYGYTF
>TRBJ2-3|TRBV3-1/TRBV3-2|TRBD2|-
TGTGCCAGCAGCTTCAGCGGGACGCCAGATACGCAGTATTTT
CASSFSGTPDTQYF
>TRBJ1-2|TRBV21-1|-|once
TGTGCCAGCAGCAACACAGGGGGCTACACCTTC
CASSNTGGYTF
>TRBJ1-5|TRBV27|-|-
TGTGCCACCGCGGCAAATAGCAATCAGCCCCAGCATTTT
CATAANSNQPQHF
>TRBJ2-1|TRBV4-1|-|few
TGCGCCAGCAGCCAAGTTTTAGGCCTAGCAGTAAATGAGCAGTTCTTC
CASSQVLGLAVNEQFF
>TRBJ2-1|TRBV7-9|-|-
TGTGCCAGCAGCTTAGAGGCGGCCACCGAGCAGTTCTTC
CASSLEAATEQFF
>TRBJ2-1|TRBV18|-|-
TGTGCCAGCTCACCCCTGGGGCAGGGCCATGCTGAGCAGTTCTTC
CASSPLGQGHAEQFF
>TRBJ2-3|TRBV5-4|-|-
TGTGCCAGCAGCTTGGGCGGGTCCGTAGATACGCAGTATTTT
CASSLGGSVDTQYF
>TRBJ1-1|TRBV5-1|TRBD1|-
TGCGCCAGCAGCGGAGGGGGGACAGCGAACACTGAAGCTTTCTTT
CASSGGGTANTEAFF
>TRBJ2-7|TRBV6-6|TRBD1|-
TGTGCCAGCAGTACTCGGACAGGGGCCGACGAGCAGTACTTC
CASSTRTGADEQYF
>TRBJ2-1|TRBV6-2/TRBV6-3|TRBD1|-
TGTGCCAGCAGTTACAGAACAGGGGGCCTGTTCTTC
CASSYRTGGLFF
>TRBJ1-5|TRBV6-1|-|-
TGTGCCAGCAGTGAAGATCAGTTATATCAGCCCCAGCATTTT
CASSEDQLYQPQHF
>TRBJ2-7|TRBV7-2|-|once
TGTGCCAGCAGCTTTCAAAGGGGCCTAGACGAGCAGTACTTC
CASSFQRGLDEQYF
>TRBJ2-1|TRBV3-1/TRBV3-2|-|medium-sized
TGTGCCAGCAGCCAAGAACAGCGGTCGTACAATGAGCAGTTCTTC
CASSQEQRSYNEQFF
>TRBJ2-5|TRBV7-8|TRBD2|-
TGTGCCAGCAGCTTAGGGAGACTAGCGGGAGAATCGGGGACCCAGTACTTC
CASSLGRLAGESGTQYF
>TRBJ2-1|TRBV7-2|TRBD2|-
TGTGCCAGCAGCACACGGACTAGCGGGAGGGTATACAATGAGCAGTTCTTC
CASSTRTSGRVYNEQFF
>TRBJ2-2|TRBV7-9|TRBD2|-
TGTGCCAGCAGCTTAGCGGCCAGCGGGAGCACCGGGGAGCTGTTTTTT
CASSLAASGSTGELFF
>TRBJ2-1|TRBV9|TRBD2|-
TGTGCCAGCAGCGTACACGCCTGGACTAGCGGGAGGCGTAGATACAATGAGCAGTTCTTC
CASSVHAWTSGRRRYNEQFF
>TRBJ1-2|TRBV7-9|-|-
TGTGCCAGCAGCTTACCTACGGACGGGGATGGCTACACCTTC
CASSLPTDGDGYTF
>TRBJ2-5|TRBV6-6|-|-
TGTGCCAGCAGCCTGGACAGCAGCAAAAAGACCCAGTACTTC
CASSLDSSKKTQYF
>TRBJ2-1|TRBV18|-|-
TGTGCCAGCTCACCGGAACACGAAGCGGGCGGAAGAGTCGTATCGGGACCCCCTTCAAATGAGCAGTTCTTC
CASSPEHEAGGRVVSGPPSNEQFF
>TRBJ1-4|TRBV19|-|-
TGTGCCAGTAGTATGCAGGGGCCGTGGGAAAAACTGTTTTTT
CASSMQGPWEKLFF
>TRBJ1-2|TRBV28|TRBD1|-
TGTGCCAGCAGTACTTTAGGGGGCCGAGGGGACTATGGCTACACCTTC
CASSTLGGRGDYGYTF
>TRBJ1-1|TRBV14|-|-
TGTGCCAGCATGGTCGGCAGGGGAAACACTGAAGCTTTCTTT
CASMVGRGNTEAFF
>TRBJ2-4|TRBV19|-|-
TGTGCCAGTAGTCCGGAGACGGGGACACTAGCCAAAAACATTCAGTACTTC
CASSPETGTLAKNIQYF
>TRBJ2-3|TRBV5-4|-|-
TGTGCCAGCAGTTTAGCGGGCACAGATACGCAGTATTTT
CASSLAGTDTQYF
>TRBJ2-2|TRBV11-3|TRBD1|-
TGTGCCAGCAGAGGACAGGGGGACACCGGGGAGCTGTTTTTT
CASRGQGDTGELFF
>TRBJ2-5|TRBV7-6|-|-
TGTGCCAGCAGCCGAACGACAGGGGAGGGGACCCAGTACTTC
CASSRTTGEGTQYF
>TRBJ2-1|TRBV16|TRBD2|-
TGTGCCAGCAGCCAATCTCGGCTAGCGGGGAATGAGCAGTTCTTC
CASSQSRLAGNEQFF
>TRBJ2-2|TRBV4-1|-|-
TGCGCCAGCAGCCAAGATGGGCCAAGAAACACCGGGGAGCTGTTTTTT
CASSQDGPRNTGELFF
>TRBJ2-1|TRBV29-1|-|-
TGCAGCGTTGTCAGCCGGGGTCGCTACAATGAGCAGTTCTTC
CSVVSRGRYNEQFF
>TRBJ2-7|TRBV4-2|-|-
TGTGCCAGCAGCCAAGATTACGCCAGGGGTAACTACGAGCAGTACTTC
CASSQDYARGNYEQYF
>TRBJ2-3|TRBV4-2|-|-
TGTGCCAGCAGCCCCTCTTTAGGACAAGATACGCAGTATTTT
CASSPSLGQDTQYF
>TRBJ1-1|TRBV6-5|-|-
TGTGCCAGTTATGCACTCCAGGGAATGAACACTGAAGCTTTCTTT
CASYALQGMNTEAFF
>TRBJ1-1|TRBV25-1|-|-
TGTGCCAGCAGTGCTCCGGGGAGCGGTGACACTGAAGCTTTCTTT
CASSAPGSGDTEAFF
>TRBJ2-7|TRBV4-2|TRBD2|-
TGTGCCAGCAGCCAAGTGTTCTCCCTAGCGGCAACGGGGGAGCAGTACTTC
CASSQVFSLAATGEQYF
>TRBJ2-2|TRBV12-3/TRBV12-4|-|-
TGTGCCAGCAGTTTCGCCGGGGAGCTGTTTTTT
CASSFAGELFF
>TRBJ2-1|TRBV3-1/TRBV3-2|TRBD2|-
TGTGCCAGCAGCTTACTAGCGGGTCAGTACAATGAGCAGTTCTTC
CASSLLAGQYNEQFF
>TRBJ1-3|TRBV15|-|-
TGTGCCACCAGCAGAGAAGGGGCGCCGAACTCTGGAAACACCATATATTTT
CATSREGAPNSGNTIYF
>TRBJ2-1|TRBV6-1|-|-
TGTGCCAGCAGTGAACGGTGGGGAGCCTACAATGAGCAGTTCTTC
CASSERWGAYNEQFF
>TRBJ2-1|TRBV5-1|TRBD2|-
TGCGCCAGCAGCTTGGTTGGCGGGAGTACCTACAATGAGCAGTTCTTC
CASSLVGGSTYNEQFF
>TRBJ1-5|TRBV19|-|-
TGTGCCAGTTCATTAGAGGCAGTCCATAGCAATCAGCCCCAGCATTTT
CASSLEAVHSNQPQHF
>TRBJ2-5|TRBV2|-|-
TGTGCCAGCGCAGGTGGAGAGACCCAGTACTTC
CASAGGETQYF
>TRBJ1-1|TRBV6-5|-|-
TGTGCCAGCAGTTCCCCGGTCGGGAACACTGAAGCTTTCTTT
CASSSPVGNTEAFF
>TRBJ1-1|TRBV4-2|TRBD1|-
TGTGCCAGCAGCCAATCGGGACAGATAAACACTGAAGCTTTCTTT
CASSQSGQINTEAFF
>TRBJ1-5|TRBV7-2|-|-
TGTGCCAGCAGCTTATCCCCGCACGGTCAGCCCCAGCATTTT
CASSLSPHGQPQHF
>TRBJ2-5|TRBV2|-|-
TGTGCCCGCGGGGGGACAGGGGGCGCGAGACTAGCGGGGGAGACCCAGTACTTC
CARGGTGGARLAGETQYF
>TRBJ2-5|TRBV12-3/TRBV12-4|-|once
TGTGCCAGCAGTAGACAGCCCCAAGAGACCCAGTACTTC
CASSRQPQETQYF
>TRBJ2-3|TRBV27|TRBD2|-
TGTGCCAGCAGTTCCCGACTAGCCAGAGATACGCAGTATTTT
CASSSRLARDTQYF
>TRBJ2-5|TRBV15|-|once
TGTGCCACCAGCAGAGATCTGAGGTTTCAAGAGACCCAGTACTTC
CATSRDLRFQETQYF
>TRBJ2-7|TRBV3-1/TRBV3-2|-|-
TGTGCCAGCAGCCAAGAACAGCTGTCGGGGGACGAGCAGTACTTC
CASSQEQLSGDEQYF
>TRBJ1-5|TRBV14|-|-
TGTGCCAGCAGAGATCAGGGTAATCAGCCCCAGCATTTT
CASRDQGNQPQHF
>TRBJ2-7|TRBV12-5|-|-
TGTGCTAGTGCCCCCAGGGCCTACGAGCAGTACTTC
CASAPRAYEQYF
>TRBJ1-5|TRBV9|-|-
TGTGCCAGCAGCGTCGGAGCGTCCAATCAGCCCCAGCATTTT
CASSVGASNQPQHF
>TRBJ2-1|TRBV6-6|-|-
TGTGCCAGCAGTTTCCGGACTAATGAGCAGTTCTTC
CASSFRTNEQFF
>TRBJ1-1|TRBV11-2|-|few
TGTGCCAGCAGCTTGCCCCAGCGGACGGGAGTGATCATGAACACTGAAGCTTTCTTT
CASSLPQRTGVIMNTEAFF
>TRBJ2-3|TRBV2|-|-
TGTGCCAGCAGTGACGGGATCACAGATACGCAGTATTTT
CASSDGITDTQYF
>TRBJ2-1|TRBV7-3|-|-
TGTGCCAGCAGCTTAGGCGGGGGCCCTTACAATGAGCAGTTCTTC
CASSLGGGPYNEQFF
>TRBJ2-5|TRBV10-3|TRBD2|-
TGTGCCACCGCATCGGGGGACGTAGCGGGCGGCGGAGAGACCCAGTACTTC
CATASGDVAGGGETQYF
>TRBJ2-6|TRBV2|-|-
TGTGCCAGCGCCCCGAGTTCAGGGCCCCGATCTGGGGCCAACGTCCTGACTTTC
CASAPSSGPRSGANVLTF